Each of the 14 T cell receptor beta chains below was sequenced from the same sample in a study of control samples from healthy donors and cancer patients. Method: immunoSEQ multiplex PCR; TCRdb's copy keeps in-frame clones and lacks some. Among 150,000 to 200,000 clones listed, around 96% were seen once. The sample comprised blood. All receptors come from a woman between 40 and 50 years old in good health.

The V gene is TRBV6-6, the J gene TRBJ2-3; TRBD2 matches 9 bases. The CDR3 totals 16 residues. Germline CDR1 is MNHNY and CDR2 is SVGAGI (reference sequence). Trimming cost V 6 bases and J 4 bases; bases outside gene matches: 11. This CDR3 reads CASRRLVVAGADTQYF. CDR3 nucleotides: TGTGCCAGCAGGCGCTTGGTAGTAGCGGGAGCAGATACGCAGTATTTT.

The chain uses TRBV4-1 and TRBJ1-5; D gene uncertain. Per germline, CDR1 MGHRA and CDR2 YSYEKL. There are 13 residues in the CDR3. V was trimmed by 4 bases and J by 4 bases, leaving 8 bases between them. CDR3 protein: CASSPDRNQPQHF. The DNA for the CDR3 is TGCGCCAGCAGCCCCGACCGTAATCAGCCCCAGCATTTT.

The chain's CDR3 is CASSPRVLSSYNEQFF. The CDR3 nucleotides read TGTGCCAGCAGCCCCCGTGTCCTGAGCTCCTACAATGAGCAGTTCTTC. The J gene is TRBJ2-1, the V gene TRBV9; no definite D call. The CDR3 consists of 16 residues. Trimming shortened V by 4 bases and J by 0 bases, and 14 bases separated the two germline ends. Per the germline V gene, CDR1 is SGDLS and CDR2 is YYNGEE. The full variable domain, its missing parts supplied by reference TRBV9 and TRBJ2-1, is DSGVTQTPKHLITATGQRVTLRCSPRSGDLSVYWYQQSLDQGLQFLIQYYNGEERAKGNILERFSAQQFPDLHSELNLSSLELGDSALYFCASSPRVLSSYNEQFFGPGTRLTVL.

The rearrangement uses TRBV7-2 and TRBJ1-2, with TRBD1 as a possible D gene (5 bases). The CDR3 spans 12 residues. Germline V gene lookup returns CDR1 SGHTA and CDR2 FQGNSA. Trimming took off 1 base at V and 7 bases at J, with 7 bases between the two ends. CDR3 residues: CASSLVGTGYTF. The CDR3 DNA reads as TGTGCCAGCAGCTTAGTAGGGACTGGCTACACCTTC.

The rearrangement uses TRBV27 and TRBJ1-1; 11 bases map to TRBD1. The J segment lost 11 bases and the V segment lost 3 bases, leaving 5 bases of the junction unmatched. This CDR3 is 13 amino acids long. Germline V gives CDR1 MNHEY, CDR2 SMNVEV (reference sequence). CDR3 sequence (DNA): TGTGCCAGCAGTTTGGGGGACAGGGGGAAGGCTTTCTTT. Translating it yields CASSLGDRGKAFF.

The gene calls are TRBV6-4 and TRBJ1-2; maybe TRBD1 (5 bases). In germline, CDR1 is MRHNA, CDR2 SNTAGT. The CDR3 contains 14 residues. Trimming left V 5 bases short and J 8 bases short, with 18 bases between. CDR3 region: CASSPGEGRRGYTF. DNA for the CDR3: TGTGCCAGCAGTCCCGGGGAGGGGAGGCGCGGCTACACCTTC.

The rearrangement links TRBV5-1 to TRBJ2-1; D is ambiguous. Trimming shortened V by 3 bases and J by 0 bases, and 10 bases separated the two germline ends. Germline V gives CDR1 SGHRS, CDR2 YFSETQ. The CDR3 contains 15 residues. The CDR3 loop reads CASSSLRSSYNEQFF. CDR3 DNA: TGCGCCAGCAGCTCTCTTAGGAGCTCCTACAATGAGCAGTTCTTC.

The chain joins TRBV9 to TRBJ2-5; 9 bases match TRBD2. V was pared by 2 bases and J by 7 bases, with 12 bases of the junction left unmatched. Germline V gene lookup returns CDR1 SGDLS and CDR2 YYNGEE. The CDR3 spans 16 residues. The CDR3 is CASSVTSAGGPGTQYF. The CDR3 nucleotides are TGTGCCAGCAGCGTTACTTCAGCGGGGGGCCCCGGGACCCAGTACTTC.

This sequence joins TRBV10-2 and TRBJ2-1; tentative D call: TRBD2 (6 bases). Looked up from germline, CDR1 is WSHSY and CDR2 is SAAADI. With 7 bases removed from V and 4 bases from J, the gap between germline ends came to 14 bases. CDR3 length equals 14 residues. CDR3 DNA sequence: TGCGCCAGCACGGGACTCCACCTTTACAATGAGCAGTTCTTC. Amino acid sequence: CASTGLHLYNEQFF.

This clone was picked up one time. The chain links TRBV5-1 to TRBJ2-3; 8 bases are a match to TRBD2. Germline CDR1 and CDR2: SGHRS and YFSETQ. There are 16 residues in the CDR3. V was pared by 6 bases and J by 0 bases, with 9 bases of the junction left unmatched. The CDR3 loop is CASNPGGGLSTDTQYF. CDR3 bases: TGCGCCAGCAACCCCGGGGGGGGCCTCAGCACAGATACGCAGTATTTT.

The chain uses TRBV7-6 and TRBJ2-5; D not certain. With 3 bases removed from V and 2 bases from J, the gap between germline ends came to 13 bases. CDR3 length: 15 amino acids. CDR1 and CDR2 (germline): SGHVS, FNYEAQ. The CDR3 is CASSFRLGRQETQYF. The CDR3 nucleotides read TGTGCCAGCAGCTTCCGGTTGGGCAGACAAGAGACCCAGTACTTC.

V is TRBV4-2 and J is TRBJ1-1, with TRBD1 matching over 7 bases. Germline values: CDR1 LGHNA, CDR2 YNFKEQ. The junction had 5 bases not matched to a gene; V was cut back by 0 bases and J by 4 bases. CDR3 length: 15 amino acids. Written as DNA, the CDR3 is TGTGCCAGCAGCCAAGATAACAGGGGACCCACTGAAGCTTTCTTT. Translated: CASSQDNRGPTEAFF.

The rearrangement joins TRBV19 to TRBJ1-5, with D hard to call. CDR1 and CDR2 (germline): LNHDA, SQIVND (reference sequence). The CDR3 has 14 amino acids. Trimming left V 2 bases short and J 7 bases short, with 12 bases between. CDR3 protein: CASSISGGRQPQHF. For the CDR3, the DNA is TGTGCCAGTAGTATATCGGGTGGGAGGCAGCCCCAGCATTTT.

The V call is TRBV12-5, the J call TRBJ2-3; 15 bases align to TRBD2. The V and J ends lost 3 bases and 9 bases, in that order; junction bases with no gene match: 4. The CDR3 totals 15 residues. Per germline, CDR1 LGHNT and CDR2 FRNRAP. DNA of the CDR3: TGTGCTAGTGGTTTCTTGGGACTAGCGGGGGGAACGCAGTATTTT. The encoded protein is CASGFLGLAGGTQYF.